Below, 3 T cell receptor beta chains from the same sample are listed, as sequenced in a study of beta chain features in type 1 diabetes. These receptors have no identified antigens. The entirety of the isolated RNA underwent reverse transcription, so expressed TCRB transcripts were sequenced. Repertoires were generated with immunoSEQ multiplex PCR, while TCRdb's copy carries only in-frame clones and drops some. The sample holds 300,000 to 450,000 clones, 10% to 15% seen once. General study findings and limits: Shortening that was moderate but significant affected the TCRB CDR3s of Type 1 diabetes patients in all four CD4+ subsets.

The material sequenced was naive CD4+ T cells from blood. The receptors come from a woman between 18 and 30 years old with type 1 diabetes.

In nucleotides, the CDR3 is TGCGCCAGCAGCCAATCCTTTCTCGAAAAACTGTTTTTT. Translation gives CASSQSFLEKLFF. This chain links TRBV4-3 with TRBJ1-4; D unresolved. Trimming took 2 bases from V and 8 from J, leaving 9 bases between them. The CDR3 is 13 residues long. The germline gives CDR1 LGHNA, CDR2 YSLEER.

The CDR3: CASSLSGPAGELFF. The CDR3 region has the DNA TGTGCCAGCAGCTTATCTGGTCCGGCCGGGGAGCTGTTTTTT. The V gene is TRBV7-3, the J gene TRBJ2-2, with D unclear. The CDR3 has 14 amino acids. The V and J ends lost 2 bases and 6 bases respectively, with 10 bases between them. Germline assignment: CDR1 SGHTA and CDR2 FQGTGA.

J is TRBJ2-3 and V is TRBV28, with 8 bases lining up with TRBD1. J gave up 1 base and V 5 bases, and 5 bases lay outside the gene matches. Germline lookup yields CDR1 MDHEN and CDR2 SYDVKM. The CDR3 extends over 15 amino acids. The CDR3 nucleotides are TGTGCCAGCAGTCCAGGGGGACAGGGCACAGATACGCAGTATTTT. It is translated as CASSPGGQGTDTQYF.